Here is one T cell receptor beta chain with its context. As yet, its antigen is unknown. The sample belongs to a study of shared clonotypes between healthy human individuals. Study overall: Plates per donor: three CD4 naive, three CD4 memory, two CD8 naive, one CD8 memory.

Findings and caveats of the study: The naive CD4 repertoires of several donors were compared, and approximately 4.5% of clonotypes were shared. Tissues were not sampled, only blood, and their repertoires likely differ.

Naive CD8 isolation took CD45RO-negative cells positively selected for CCR7 and excluded terminally differentiated effector memory CD45RA+ cells. An assay was performed, and its level was deep. The protocol was immunoSEQ multiplex PCR, while the TCRdb copy is restricted to in-frame clones and leaves out a portion. The repertoire consists of hundreds of thousands of clones, with roughly 92% occurring once and the leading ten covering under 30%. V was pared by 2 bases and J by 1 base, with 8 bases of the junction left unmatched. This CDR3 comprises 17 residues. Germline-derived CDR1 and CDR2 are LNHNV and YYDKDF (reference sequence).

The TCR was taken from a man aged 30 to 39 in good health. This sequence joins TRBV15 and TRBJ2-7, with 10 bases fitting TRBD2. The material sequenced was naive CD8+ T cells sorted from blood. CDR3 in amino acids: CATSRHRNSGGSYEQYF. The CDR3, as DNA: TGTGCCACCAGCAGACACAGAAATAGCGGGGGGTCCTACGAGCAGTACTTC.